The T cell receptor (beta chain) described here comes from a study of identical twins. cDNA molecules carried unique molecular identifiers, and template switching added a universal primer site. One entry per CDR3 protein results from TCRdb running MiXCR on the 5' RACE reads. The table includes around 370,000 distinct CDR3 sequences, 9% to 10% detected once. This CDR3 region has 14 residues. With 5 bases removed from V and 0 bases from J, the gap between germline ends came to 13 bases. Germline CDR1 reads SQVTM; CDR2 reads ANQGSEA. This clonotype was detected only a few times. The source is a woman aged 45 to 65 in good health. Sequencing was done on a sample of naive T cells sorted from blood. This chain joins TRBV29-1 and TRBJ1-1, with D tentatively TRBD1 (5 bases). CDR3 coding DNA: TGCAGCGTTAGTAGGGGCGCGGTGAACACTGAAGCTTTCTTT. Translation gives CSVSRGAVNTEAFF.